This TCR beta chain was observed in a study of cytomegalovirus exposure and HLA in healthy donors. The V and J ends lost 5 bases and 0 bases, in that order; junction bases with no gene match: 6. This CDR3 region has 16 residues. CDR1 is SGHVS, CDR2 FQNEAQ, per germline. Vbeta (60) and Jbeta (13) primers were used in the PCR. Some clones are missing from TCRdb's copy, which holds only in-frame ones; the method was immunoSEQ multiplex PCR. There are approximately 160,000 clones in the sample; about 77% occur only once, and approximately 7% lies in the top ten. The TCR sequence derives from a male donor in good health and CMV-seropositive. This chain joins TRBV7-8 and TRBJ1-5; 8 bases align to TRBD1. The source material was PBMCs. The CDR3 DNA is TGTGCCAGCAGCCTGGGACAGGCCCATAGCAATCAGCCCCAGCATTTT. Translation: CASSLGQAHSNQPQHF.